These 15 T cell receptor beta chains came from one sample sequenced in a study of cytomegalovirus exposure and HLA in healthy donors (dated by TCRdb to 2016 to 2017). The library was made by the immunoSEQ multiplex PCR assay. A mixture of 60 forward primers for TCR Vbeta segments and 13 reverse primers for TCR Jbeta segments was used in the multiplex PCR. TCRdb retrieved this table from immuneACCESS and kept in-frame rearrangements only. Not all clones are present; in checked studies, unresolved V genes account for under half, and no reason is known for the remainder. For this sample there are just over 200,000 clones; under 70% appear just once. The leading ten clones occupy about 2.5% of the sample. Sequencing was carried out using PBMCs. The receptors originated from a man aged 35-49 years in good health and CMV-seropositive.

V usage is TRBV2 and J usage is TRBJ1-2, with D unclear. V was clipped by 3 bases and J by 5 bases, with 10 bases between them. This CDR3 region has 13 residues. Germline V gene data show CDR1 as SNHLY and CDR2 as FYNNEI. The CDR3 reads CASSDRSLYGYTF. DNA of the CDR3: TGTGCCAGCAGTGACCGGAGTTTGTATGGCTACACCTTC.

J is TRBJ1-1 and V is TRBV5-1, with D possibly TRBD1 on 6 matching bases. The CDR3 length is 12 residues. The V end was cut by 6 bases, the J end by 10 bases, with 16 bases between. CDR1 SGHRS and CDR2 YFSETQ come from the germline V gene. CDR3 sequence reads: CASKVLEGGAFF. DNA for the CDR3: TGCGCCAGCAAGGTATTAGAAGGGGGAGCTTTCTTT.

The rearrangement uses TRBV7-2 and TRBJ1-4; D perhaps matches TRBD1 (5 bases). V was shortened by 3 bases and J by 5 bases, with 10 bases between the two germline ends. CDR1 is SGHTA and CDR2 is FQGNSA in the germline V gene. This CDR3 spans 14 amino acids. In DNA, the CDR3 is TGTGCCAGCAGCTTGGGGCACGGGAATGAAAAACTGTTTTTT. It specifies CASSLGHGNEKLFF. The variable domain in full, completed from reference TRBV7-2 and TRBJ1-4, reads GAGVSQSPSNKVTEKGKDVELRCDPISGHTALYWYRQSLGQGLEFLIYFQGNSAPDKSGLPSDRFSAERTGGSVSTLTIQRTQQEDSAVYLCASSLGHGNEKLFFGSGTQLSVL.

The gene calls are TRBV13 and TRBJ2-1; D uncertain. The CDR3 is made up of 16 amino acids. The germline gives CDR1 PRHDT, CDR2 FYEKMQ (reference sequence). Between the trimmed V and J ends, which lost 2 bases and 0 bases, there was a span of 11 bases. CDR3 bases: TGTGCCAGCAGCTTATTTACAGCAAGCTCCTACAATGAGCAGTTCTTC. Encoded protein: CASSLFTASSYNEQFF.

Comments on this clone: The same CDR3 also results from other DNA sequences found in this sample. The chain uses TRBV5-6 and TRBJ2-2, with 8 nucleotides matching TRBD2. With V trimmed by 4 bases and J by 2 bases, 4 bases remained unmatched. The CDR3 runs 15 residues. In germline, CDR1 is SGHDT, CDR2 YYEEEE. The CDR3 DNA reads TGTGCCAGCAGCCCGGCGGGGGGCAACACCGGGGAGCTGTTTTTT. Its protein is CASSPAGGNTGELFF.

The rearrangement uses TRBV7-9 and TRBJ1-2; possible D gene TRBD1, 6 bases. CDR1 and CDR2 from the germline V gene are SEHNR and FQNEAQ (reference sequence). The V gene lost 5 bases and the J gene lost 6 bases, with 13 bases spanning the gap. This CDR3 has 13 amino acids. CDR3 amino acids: CASSRDRSNGYTF. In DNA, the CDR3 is TGTGCCAGCAGCCGCGACAGGTCTAATGGCTACACCTTC.

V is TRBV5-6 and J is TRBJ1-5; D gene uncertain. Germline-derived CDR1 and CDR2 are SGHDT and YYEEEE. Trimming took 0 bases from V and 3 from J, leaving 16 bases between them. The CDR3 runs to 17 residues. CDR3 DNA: TGTGCCAGCAGCTTGGGGACTGAGGCACCGGACAATCAGCCCCAGCATTTT. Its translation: CASSLGTEAPDNQPQHF. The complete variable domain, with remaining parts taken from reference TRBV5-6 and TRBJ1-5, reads DAGVTQSPTHLIKTRGQQVTLRCSPKSGHDTVSWYQQALGQGPQFIFQYYEEEERQRGNFPDRFSGHQFPNYSSELNVNALLLGDSALYLCASSLGTEAPDNQPQHFGDGTRLSIL.

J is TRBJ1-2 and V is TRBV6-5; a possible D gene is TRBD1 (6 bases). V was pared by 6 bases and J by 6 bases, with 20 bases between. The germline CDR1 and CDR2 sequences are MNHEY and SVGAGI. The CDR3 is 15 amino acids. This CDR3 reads CASSPPTGRVDGYTF. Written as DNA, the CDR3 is TGTGCCAGCAGCCCTCCTACAGGGCGAGTCGATGGCTACACCTTC.

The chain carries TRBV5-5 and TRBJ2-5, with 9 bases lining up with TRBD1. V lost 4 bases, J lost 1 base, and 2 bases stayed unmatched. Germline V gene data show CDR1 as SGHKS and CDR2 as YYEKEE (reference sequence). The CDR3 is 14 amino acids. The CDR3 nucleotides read TGTGCCAGCAGCATGACAGGGGGCCAAGAGACCCAGTACTTC. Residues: CASSMTGGQETQYF.

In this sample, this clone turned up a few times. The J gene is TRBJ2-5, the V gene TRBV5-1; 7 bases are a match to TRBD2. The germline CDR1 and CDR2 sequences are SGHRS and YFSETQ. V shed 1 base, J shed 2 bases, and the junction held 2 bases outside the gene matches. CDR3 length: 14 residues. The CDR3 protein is CASSLFGGQETQYF. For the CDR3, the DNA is TGCGCCAGCAGCTTGTTCGGGGGGCAAGAGACCCAGTACTTC.

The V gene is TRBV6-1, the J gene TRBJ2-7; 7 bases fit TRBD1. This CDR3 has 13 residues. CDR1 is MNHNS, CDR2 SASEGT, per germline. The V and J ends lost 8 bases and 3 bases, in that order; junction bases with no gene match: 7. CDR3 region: CASEIDRDYEQYF. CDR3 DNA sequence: TGTGCCAGCGAAATCGACAGGGACTACGAGCAGTACTTC.

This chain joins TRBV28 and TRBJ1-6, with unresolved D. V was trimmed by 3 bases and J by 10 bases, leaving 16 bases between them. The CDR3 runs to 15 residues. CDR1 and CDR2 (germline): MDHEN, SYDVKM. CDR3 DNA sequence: TGTGCCAGCAGTTTTGCCGAACGCTCTACCTCACCCCTCCACTTT. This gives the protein CASSFAERSTSPLHF.

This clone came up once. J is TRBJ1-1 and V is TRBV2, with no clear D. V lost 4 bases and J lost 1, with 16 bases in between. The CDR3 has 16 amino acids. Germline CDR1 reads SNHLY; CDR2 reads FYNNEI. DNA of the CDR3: TGTGCCAGCAGTGTCAATCCACCGGGTAGGAACACTGAAGCTTTCTTT. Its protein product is CASSVNPPGRNTEAFF. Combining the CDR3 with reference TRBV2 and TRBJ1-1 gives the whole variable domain EPEVTQTPSHQVTQMGQEVILRCVPISNHLYFYWYRQILGQKVEFLVSFYNNEISEKSEIFDDQFSVERPDGSNFTLKIRSTKLEDSAMYFCASSVNPPGRNTEAFFGQGTRLTVV.

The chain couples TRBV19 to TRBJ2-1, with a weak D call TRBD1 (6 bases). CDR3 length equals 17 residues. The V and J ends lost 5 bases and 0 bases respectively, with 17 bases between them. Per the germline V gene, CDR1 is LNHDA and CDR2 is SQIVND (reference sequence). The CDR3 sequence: CASSDGPTRGSYNEQFF. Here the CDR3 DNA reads TGTGCCAGTAGTGACGGTCCCACCAGGGGCTCCTACAATGAGCAGTTCTTC.

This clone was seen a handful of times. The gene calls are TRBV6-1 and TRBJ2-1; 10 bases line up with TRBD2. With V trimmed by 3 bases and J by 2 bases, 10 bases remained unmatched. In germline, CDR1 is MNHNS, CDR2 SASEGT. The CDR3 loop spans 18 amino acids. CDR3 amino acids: CASSDILSGGYPYNEQFF. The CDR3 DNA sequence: TGTGCCAGCAGTGACATACTTAGCGGGGGGTACCCCTACAATGAGCAGTTCTTC.